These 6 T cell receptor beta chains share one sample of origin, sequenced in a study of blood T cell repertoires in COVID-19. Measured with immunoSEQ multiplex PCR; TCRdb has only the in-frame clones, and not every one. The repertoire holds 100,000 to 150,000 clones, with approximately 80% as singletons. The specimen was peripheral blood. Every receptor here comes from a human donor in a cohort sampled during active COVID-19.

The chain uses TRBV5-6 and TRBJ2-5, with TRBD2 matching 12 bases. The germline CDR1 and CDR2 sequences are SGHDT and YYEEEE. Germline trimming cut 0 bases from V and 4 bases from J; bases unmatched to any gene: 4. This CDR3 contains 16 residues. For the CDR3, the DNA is TGTGCCAGCAGCTTGGCTAGCGGGGGGGGTGCAGAGACCCAGTACTTC. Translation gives CASSLASGGGAETQYF.

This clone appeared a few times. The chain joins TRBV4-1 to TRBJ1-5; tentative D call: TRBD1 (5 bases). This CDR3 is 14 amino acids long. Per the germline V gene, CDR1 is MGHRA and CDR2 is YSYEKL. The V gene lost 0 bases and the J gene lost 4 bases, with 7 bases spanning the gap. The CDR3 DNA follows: TGCGCCAGCAGCCAAGATGGGGGGAATCAGCCCCAGCATTTT. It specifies CASSQDGGNQPQHF.

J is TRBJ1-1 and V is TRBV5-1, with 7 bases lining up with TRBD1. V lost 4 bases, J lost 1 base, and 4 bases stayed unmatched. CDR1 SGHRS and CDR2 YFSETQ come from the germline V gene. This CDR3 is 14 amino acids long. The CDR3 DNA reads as TGCGCCAGCAGCCGGGACAGCAAGAACACTGAAGCTTTCTTT. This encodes CASSRDSKNTEAFF.

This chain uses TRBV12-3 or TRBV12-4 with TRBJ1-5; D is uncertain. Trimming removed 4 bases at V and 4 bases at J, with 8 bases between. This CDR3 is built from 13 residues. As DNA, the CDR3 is TGTGCCAGCAGTTCTCAGATGAATCAGCCCCAGCATTTT. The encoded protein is CASSSQMNQPQHF.

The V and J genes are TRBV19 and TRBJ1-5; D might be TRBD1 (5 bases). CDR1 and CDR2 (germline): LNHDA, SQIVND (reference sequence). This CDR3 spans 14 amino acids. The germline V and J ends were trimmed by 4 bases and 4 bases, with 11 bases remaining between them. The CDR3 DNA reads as TGTGCCAGTAGTACCCAGGGCGTTAATCAGCCCCAGCATTTT. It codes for CASSTQGVNQPQHF.

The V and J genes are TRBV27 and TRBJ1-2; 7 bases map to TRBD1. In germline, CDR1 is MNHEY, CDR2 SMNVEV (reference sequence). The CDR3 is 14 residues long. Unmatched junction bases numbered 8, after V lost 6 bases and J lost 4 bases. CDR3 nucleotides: TGTGCCAGCAGACGACAGGGAGTTGGCTATGGCTACACCTTC. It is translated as CASRRQGVGYGYTF.